This T cell receptor beta chain came from a study of blood T cells in healthy people across ages. Study as a whole: Capture by template switching was about one barcoded beta molecule per two T cells.

The authors ran a second PCR of about 6 to 11 cycles using a sample-barcoded 5' primer and a J-beta primer mix. TCRdb fed the 5' RACE reads into MiXCR, producing one record per CDR3 protein. The table lists over 700,000 distinct CDR3 sequences, more than 20% of them singletons. Ranging in age from about 6 to 90, the donors were healthy Caucasian individuals from Russia. The CDR3 loop spans 14 amino acids. V dropped 5 bases and J dropped 7 bases, with 17 bases sitting between them. The same sample was also used in a study of T cells of mothers and their children. That study adds: The donors comprised a handful of children and their three healthy Caucasian mothers. Each child gave 2.5 million to 3.5 million TCR beta CDR3 reads (each mother, over 9.5 million).

The sample taken for sequencing was blood. The V and J genes are TRBV12-3 or TRBV12-4 and TRBJ2-5; D might be TRBD2 (6 bases). The receptor was derived from a boy younger than 18 in good health. The CDR3 DNA sequence: TGTGCCAGCAGTACGGGACTTAATTTAAGGACCCAGTACTTC. It specifies CASSTGLNLRTQYF.